This TCR beta chain was captured by sequencing in a study of T cells in narcolepsy. Study results and limitations: Blood of same and different patients, but not healthy controls, reportedly held recurring autoreactive clonotypes. In some patient and control memory CD4+ samples, autoreactive clones were absent.

This clone was counted a few times. As yet, its antigen is unknown. CDR3 length: 15 residues. With V trimmed by 4 bases and J by 4 bases, 7 bases remained unmatched. In germline, CDR1 is SGHDT, CDR2 YYEEEE. Using immunoSEQ multiplex PCR, the repertoire was profiled, and TCRdb retains in-frame clones only, with some absent. Here the sample spans 30,000 to 40,000 clones, roughly 77% being singletons. The sample taken for sequencing was memory (CD45RA-) CD4+ T cells from blood. The chain carries TRBV5-6 and TRBJ1-1; 10 nucleotides match TRBD1. This sequence was found in a human donor in good health. The CDR3 DNA reads TGTGCCAGCAGCGGCCGGGACAGGGGTGCCACTGAAGCTTTCTTT. Translation: CASSGRDRGATEAFF. Full variable domain (rest looked up from reference TRBV5-6 and TRBJ1-1): DAGVTQSPTHLIKTRGQQVTLRCSPKSGHDTVSWYQQALGQGPQFIFQYYEEEERQRGNFPDRFSGHQFPNYSSELNVNALLLGDSALYLCASSGRDRGATEAFFGQGTRLTVV.